The T cell receptor beta chain under discussion was sequenced for a study of OX40 agonist ivuxolimab in advanced cancers. Study at large: At 82.7% male, the cohort had a mean age of roughly 60 years, ranging from about 20 to 90. Partial responses were achieved by three patients: one hepatocellular carcinoma, two cutaneous melanoma. Study conclusions and caveats: Averaged across samples, CD8+ T cells carried more expanded clones than CD4+ did. The study found among the lowest clonal expansion in partial responders at 0.1-3.0 mg/kg.

As for this clone: Its matching antigen is unknown.

Assay: immunoSEQ multiplex PCR; the TCRdb copy retains only in-frame clones and omits some. Of about 72,000 clones in the sample, under 90% were seen once. Sequencing used CD4+ or CD8+ T cells sorted from blood, obtained in a trial of the OX40 agonist ivuxolimab. This clonotype was sampled from an adult with an advanced solid tumor such as melanoma, head and neck, liver or kidney cancer.

DNA of the CDR3: TGTGCCAGCAGTCCCCAGGGGCGAAACACCATATATTTT. It codes for CASSPQGRNTIYF. The chain employs TRBV27 and TRBJ1-3; the D gene is possibly TRBD1 (6 bases). CDR3 length: 13 amino acids. Germline V CDR1 and CDR2: MNHEY, SMNVEV (reference sequence). Trimming stripped 5 bases from V and 5 bases from J, with 10 bases between.